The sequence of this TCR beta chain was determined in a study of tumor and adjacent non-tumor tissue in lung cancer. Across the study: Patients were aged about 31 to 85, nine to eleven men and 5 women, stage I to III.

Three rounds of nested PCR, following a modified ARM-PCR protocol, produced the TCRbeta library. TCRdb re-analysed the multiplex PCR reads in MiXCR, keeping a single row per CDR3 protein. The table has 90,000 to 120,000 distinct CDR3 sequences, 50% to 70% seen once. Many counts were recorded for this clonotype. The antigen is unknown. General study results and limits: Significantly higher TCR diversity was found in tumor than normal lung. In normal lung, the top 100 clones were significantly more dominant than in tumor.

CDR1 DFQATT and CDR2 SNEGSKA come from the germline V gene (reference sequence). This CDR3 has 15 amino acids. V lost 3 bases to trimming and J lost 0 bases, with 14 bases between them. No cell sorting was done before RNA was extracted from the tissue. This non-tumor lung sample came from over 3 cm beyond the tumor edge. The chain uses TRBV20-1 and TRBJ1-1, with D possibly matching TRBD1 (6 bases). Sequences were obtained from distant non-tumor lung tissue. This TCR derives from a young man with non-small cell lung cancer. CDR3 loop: CSARRGGLMNTEAFF. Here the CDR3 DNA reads TGCAGTGCTAGGAGGGGGGGCCTTATGAACACTGAAGCTTTCTTT.